This T cell receptor (beta chain) derives from a study of T cells in Graves' hyperthyroidism and ophthalmopathy. Points from the study as a whole: Blood also carried most thyroid clonotypes expanded above 0.001.

Patients were excluded for uncontrolled infection, other autoimmune disease, pregnancy or lactation. Each diagnosis was grounded in clinical symptoms, serum thyroxine and TRAb, thyroid ultrasound, and orbital computed tomography. There were TCR beta CDR3 regions amplified from RNA transcripts. Researchers ran a first-round RT-PCR on the TCR CDR3 using the HTBI primer set. TCRdb analysed the multiplex PCR reads with MiXCR anew, one entry per CDR3 protein. Here the sample spans 300,000 to 500,000 distinct CDR3 sequences, about 14% being singletons. From germline, CDR1 is MNHEY and CDR2 SMNVEV (reference sequence). V dropped 1 base and J dropped 1; count of bases not matched to a gene: 2. The CDR3 has 17 residues. This clonotype occurred a few times. The antigen is not known.

J is TRBJ2-2 and V is TRBV27; 11 positions match TRBD2. The receptor's source is a middle-aged man with Graves' ophthalmopathy. Material for sequencing was blood. The CDR3 DNA is TGTGCCAGCAGTTTATTGGGGACTAGCGGGAACACCGGGGAGCTGTTTTTT. Amino acids: CASSLLGTSGNTGELFF.